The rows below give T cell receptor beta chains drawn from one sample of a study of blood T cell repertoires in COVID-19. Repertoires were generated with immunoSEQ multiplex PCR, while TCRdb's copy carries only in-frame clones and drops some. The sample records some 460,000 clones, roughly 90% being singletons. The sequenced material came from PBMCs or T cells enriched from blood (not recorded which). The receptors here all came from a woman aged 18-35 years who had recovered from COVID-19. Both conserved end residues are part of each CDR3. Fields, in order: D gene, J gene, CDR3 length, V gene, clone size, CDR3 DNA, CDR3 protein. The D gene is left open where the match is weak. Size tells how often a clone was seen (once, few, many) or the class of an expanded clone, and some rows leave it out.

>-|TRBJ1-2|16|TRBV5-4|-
TGTGCCAGCAGCTCCCAGTGGAGGGGAGCTAACTATGGCTACACCTTC
CASSSQWRGANYGYTF
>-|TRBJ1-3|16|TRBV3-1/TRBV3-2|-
TGTGCCAGCAGCCAAGGGGCTGTAGGATCTGGAAACACCATATATTTT
CASSQGAVGSGNTIYF
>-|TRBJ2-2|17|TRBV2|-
TGTGCCAGCAGTCAGTTAGGCGGTGGGGGGTCCCCCGGGGAGCTGTTTTTT
CASSQLGGGGSPGELFF
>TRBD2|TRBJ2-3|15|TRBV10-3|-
TGTGCCACCACCCACAAGCGGGGGGGCACAGATACGCAGTATTTT
CATTHKRGGTDTQYF
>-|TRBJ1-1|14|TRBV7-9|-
TGTGCCAGCAGAGACCGACACCTAAACACTGAAGCTTTCTTT
CASRDRHLNTEAFF
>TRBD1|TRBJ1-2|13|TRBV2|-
TGTGCCAGACGGGACAGGGGGGACTATGGCTACACCTTC
CARRDRGDYGYTF
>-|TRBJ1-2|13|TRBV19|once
TGTGCCAGTAGTATTCGGACAGCCTATGGCTACACCTTC
CASSIRTAYGYTF
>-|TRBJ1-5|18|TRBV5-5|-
TGTGCCAGCAGCCCCCTTCCCCTCAGGGAGGAGAGGAATCAGCCCCAGCATTTT
CASSPLPLREERNQPQHF
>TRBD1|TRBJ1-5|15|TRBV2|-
TGTGCCAGCAGGGGATCCGGGACAGCTTATCAGCCCCAGCATTTT
CASRGSGTAYQPQHF
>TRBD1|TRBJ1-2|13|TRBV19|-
TGTGCCAGTAGTGGCGGGACAGGGTATGGCTACACCTTC
CASSGGTGYGYTF
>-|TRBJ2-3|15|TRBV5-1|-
TGCGCCAGCAGCTTTGGCTTCGCCCTTGGAGATACGCAGTATTTT
CASSFGFALGDTQYF
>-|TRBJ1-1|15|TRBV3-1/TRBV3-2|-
TGTGCCAGCAGCCAAGATCTAGGAGAAAACACTGAAGCTTTCTTT
CASSQDLGENTEAFF
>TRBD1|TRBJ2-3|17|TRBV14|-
TGTGCCAGCAGCCTGACAGGGCTGGGGTTTAGCACAGATACGCAGTATTTT
CASSLTGLGFSTDTQYF
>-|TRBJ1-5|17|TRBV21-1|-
TGTGCCAGCACCATAAAACGTAGAGGGTATAGCAATCAGCCCCAGCATTTT
CASTIKRRGYSNQPQHF
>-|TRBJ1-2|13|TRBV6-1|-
TGTGCCAGCAGTGAACCCCCACGTCGGGGCTACACCTTC
CASSEPPRRGYTF
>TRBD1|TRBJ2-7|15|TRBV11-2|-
TGTGCCAGCAGCTTGGGGGACAGCCTTATCTACGAGCAGTACTTC
CASSLGDSLIYEQYF
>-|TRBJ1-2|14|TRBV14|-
TGTGCCAGCAGCCAAGATAACAGCCTCTATGGCTACACCTTC
CASSQDNSLYGYTF
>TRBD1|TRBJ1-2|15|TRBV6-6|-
TGTGCCAGCAGCCCCAGGGGACAGCCACTCTATGGCTACACCTTC
CASSPRGQPLYGYTF
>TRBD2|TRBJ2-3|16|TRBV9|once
TGTGCCAGCAGCCCGAGACTAGCCCAAAAGGGAGATACGCAGTATTTT
CASSPRLAQKGDTQYF
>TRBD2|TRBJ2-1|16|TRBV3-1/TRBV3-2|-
TGTGCCAGCAGCCGACTAGCGGGGGGGCCCTACAATGAGCAGTTCTTC
CASSRLAGGPYNEQFF
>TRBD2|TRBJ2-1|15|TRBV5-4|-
TGTGCCAGCAGCTTGGCGAGCGGGGAGGGGAATGAGCAGTTCTTC
CASSLASGEGNEQFF
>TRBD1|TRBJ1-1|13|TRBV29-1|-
TGCAGCGTTGATGTCAGGGGGGATACTGAAGCTTTCTTT
CSVDVRGDTEAFF
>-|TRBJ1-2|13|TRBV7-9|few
TGTGCCAGCAGCCCCGGGGTTGGCTATGGCTACACCTTC
CASSPGVGYGYTF
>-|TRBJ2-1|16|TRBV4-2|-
TGTGCCAGCAGCCACGAAGAGGGTGCCCCCTACAATGAGCAGTTCTTC
CASSHEEGAPYNEQFF
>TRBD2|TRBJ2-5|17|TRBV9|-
TGTGCCAGCAGCGTAGGATGGGGACTAGCGGCTCAAGAGACCCAGTACTTC
CASSVGWGLAAQETQYF
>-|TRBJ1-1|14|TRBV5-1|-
TGCGCCAGCAGCGTCTCAACGGGGGGCGGTGAAGCTTTCTTT
CASSVSTGGGEAFF
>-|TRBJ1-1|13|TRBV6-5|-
TGTGCCAGCAGTTCCCTCTCCGGGGTTGAAGCTTTCTTT
CASSSLSGVEAFF
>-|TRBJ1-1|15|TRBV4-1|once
TGCGCCAGCAGCCAAGACCAGGGGAGGGACACTGAAGCTTTCTTT
CASSQDQGRDTEAFF
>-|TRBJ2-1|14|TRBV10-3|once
TGTGCCATCAGTGGGGGCCTCGGCTACAATGAGCAGTTCTTC
CAISGGLGYNEQFF
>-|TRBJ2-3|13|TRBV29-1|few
TGCAGCGCCTCGGGGAAGGGTACAGATACGCAGTATTTT
CSASGKGTDTQYF
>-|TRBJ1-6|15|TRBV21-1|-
TGTGCCAGCACCACCAGGCGGGCGGAGAATTCACCCCTCCACTTT
CASTTRRAENSPLHF
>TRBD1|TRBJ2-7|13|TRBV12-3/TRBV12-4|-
TGTGCCAGCAGTTTATATAGCAAAGAGGGGGCAAACTTC
CASSLYSKEGANF
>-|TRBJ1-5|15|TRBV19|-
TGTGCCAGTAGTATAGAAGGGAGCAGCAATCAGCCCCAGCATTTT
CASSIEGSSNQPQHF
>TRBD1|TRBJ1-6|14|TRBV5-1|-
TGCGCCAGCAGCTGGGACAGTCCAAATTCACCCCTCCACTTT
CASSWDSPNSPLHF
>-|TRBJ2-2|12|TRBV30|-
TGTGCCTTAAAAGGGGTAGTCGGGGAGCTGTTTTTT
CALKGVVGELFF
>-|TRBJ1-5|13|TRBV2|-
TGTGCTAGCAGTGGCAACTCAAATCAGCCCCAGCATTTT
CASSGNSNQPQHF
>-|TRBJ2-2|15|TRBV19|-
TGTGCCAGTAGTATTCGTAGGGGCAACACCGGGGAGCTGTTTTTT
CASSIRRGNTGELFF
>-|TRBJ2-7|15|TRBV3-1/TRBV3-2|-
TGTGCCAGCAGCCAAGATCTAACTTACTCCTACGAGCAGTACTTC
CASSQDLTYSYEQYF
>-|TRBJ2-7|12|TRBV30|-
TGTGCCTGGAGTGTTCTCCGGCAGCGACAGTACTTC
CAWSVLRQRQYF
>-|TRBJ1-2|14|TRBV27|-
TGTGCCAGCAGTTGGGGGGGGTCGAACTATGGCTACACCTTC
CASSWGGSNYGYTF
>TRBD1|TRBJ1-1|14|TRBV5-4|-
TGTGCCAGCACCATCGACAGGGTGAACACTGAAGCTTTCTTT
CASTIDRVNTEAFF
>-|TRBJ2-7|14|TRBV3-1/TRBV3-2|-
TGTGCCAGCAGCCCAAGGGGGGGGGCCTACGAGCAGTACTTC
CASSPRGGAYEQYF